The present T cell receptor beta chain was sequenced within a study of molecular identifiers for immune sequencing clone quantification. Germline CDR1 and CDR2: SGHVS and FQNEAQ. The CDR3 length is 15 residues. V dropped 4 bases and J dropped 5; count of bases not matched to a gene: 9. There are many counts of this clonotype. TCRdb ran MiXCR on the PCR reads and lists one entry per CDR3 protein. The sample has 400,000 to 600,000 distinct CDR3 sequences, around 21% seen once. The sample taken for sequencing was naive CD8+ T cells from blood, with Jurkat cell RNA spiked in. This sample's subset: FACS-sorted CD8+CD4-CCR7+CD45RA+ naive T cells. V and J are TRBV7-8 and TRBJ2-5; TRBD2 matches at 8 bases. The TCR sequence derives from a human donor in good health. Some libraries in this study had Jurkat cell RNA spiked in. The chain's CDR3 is CASSSLDRGGETQYF. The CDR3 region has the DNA TGTGCCAGCAGCTCCCTGGATCGGGGGGGCGAGACCCAGTACTTC.